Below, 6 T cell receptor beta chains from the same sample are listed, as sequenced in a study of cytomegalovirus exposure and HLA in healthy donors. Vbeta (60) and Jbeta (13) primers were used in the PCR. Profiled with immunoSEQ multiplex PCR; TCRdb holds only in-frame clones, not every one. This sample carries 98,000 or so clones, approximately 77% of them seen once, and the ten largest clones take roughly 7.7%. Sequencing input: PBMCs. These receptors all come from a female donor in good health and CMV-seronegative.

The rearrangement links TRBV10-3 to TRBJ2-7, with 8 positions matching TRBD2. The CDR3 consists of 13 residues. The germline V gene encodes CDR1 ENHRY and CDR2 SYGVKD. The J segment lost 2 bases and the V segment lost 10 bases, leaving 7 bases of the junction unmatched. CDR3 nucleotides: TGTGCCACCGGGGGGGGGCTTCCCTACGAGCAGTACTTC. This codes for CATGGGLPYEQYF.

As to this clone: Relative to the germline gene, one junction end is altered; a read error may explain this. For the CDR3, the DNA is TGTGCCTGGGATGCCCGCGGCGGGTCCGACCTGGGTTTC. This sequence encodes CAWDARGGSDLGF. The chain has TRBV30 and TRBJ2-7; D might be TRBD2 (5 bases). Per germline, CDR1 GTSNPN and CDR2 SVGIG (reference sequence). This CDR3 spans 13 amino acids.

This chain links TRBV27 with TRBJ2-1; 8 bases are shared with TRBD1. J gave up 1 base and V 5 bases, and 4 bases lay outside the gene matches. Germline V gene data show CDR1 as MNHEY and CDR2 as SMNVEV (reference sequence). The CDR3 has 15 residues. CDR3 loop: CASSPRTGSYNEQFF. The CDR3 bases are TGTGCCAGCAGTCCTCGGACAGGGTCCTACAATGAGCAGTTCTTC.

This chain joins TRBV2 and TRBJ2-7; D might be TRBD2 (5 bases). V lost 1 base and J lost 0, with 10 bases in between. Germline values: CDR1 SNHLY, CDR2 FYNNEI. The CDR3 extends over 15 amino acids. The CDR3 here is CASSEEAGTSYEQYF. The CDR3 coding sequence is TGTGCCAGCAGTGAAGAGGCGGGCACCTCCTACGAGCAGTACTTC.

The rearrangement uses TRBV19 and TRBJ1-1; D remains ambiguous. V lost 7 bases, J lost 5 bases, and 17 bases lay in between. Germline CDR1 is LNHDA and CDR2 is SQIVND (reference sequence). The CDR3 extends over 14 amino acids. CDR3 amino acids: CASTTPTWRTEAFF. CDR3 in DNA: TGTGCCAGTACGACTCCTACCTGGAGGACTGAAGCTTTCTTT. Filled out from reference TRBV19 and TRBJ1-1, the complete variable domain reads DGGITQSPKYLFRKEGQNVTLSCEQNLNHDAMYWYRQDPGQGLRLIYYSQIVNDFQKGDIAEGYSVSREKKESFPLTVTSAQKNPTAFYLCASTTPTWRTEAFFGQGTRLTVV.

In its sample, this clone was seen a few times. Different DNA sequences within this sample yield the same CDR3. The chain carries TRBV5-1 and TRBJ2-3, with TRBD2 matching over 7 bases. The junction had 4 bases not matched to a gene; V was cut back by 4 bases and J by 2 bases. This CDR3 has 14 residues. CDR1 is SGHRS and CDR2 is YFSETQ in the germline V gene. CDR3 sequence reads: CASSTGLSTDTQYF. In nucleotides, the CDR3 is TGCGCCAGCAGCACGGGACTATCCACAGATACGCAGTATTTT.